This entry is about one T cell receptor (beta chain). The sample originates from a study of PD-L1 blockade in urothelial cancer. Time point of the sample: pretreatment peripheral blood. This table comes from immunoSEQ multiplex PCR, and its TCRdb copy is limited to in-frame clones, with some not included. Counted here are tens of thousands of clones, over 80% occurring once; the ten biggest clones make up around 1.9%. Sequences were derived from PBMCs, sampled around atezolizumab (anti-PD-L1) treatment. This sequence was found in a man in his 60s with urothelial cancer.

The CDR3 bases are TGTGCCAGCTCACCTTCGGGGACCGGGGGTGGTTCACCCCTCCACTTT. This translates into CASSPSGTGGGSPLHF. The V call is TRBV18, the J call TRBJ1-6; D may be TRBD1 (5 bases). This CDR3 has 16 residues. V was pared by 3 bases and J by 9 bases, with 18 bases between. CDR1 and CDR2 (germline): KGHSH, LQKENI.